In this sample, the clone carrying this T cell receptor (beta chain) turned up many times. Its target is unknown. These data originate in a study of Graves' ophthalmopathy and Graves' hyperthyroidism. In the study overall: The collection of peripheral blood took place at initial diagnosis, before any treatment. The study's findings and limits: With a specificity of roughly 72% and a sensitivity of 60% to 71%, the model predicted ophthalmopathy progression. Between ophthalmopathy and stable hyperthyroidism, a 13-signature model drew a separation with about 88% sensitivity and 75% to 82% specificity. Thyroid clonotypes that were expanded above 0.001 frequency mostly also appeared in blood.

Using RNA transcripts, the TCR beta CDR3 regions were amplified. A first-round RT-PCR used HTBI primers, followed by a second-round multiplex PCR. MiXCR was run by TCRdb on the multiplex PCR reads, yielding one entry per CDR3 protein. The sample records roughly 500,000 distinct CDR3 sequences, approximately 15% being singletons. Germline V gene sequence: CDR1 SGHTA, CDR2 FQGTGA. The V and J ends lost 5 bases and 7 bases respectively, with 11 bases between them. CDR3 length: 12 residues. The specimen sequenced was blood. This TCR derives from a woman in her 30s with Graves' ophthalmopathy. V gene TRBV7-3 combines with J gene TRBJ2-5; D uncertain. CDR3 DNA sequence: TGTGCCAGCAGCCTGGGCTTAGGGACCCAGTACTTC. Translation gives CASSLGLGTQYF.